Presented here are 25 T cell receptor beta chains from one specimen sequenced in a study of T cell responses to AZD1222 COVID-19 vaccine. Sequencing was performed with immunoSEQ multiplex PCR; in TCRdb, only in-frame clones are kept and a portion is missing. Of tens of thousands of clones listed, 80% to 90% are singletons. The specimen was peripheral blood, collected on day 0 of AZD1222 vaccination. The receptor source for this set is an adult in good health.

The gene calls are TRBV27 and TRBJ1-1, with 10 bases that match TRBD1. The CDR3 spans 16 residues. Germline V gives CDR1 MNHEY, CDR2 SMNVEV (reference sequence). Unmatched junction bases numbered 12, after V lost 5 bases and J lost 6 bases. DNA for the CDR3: TGTGCCAGCAGTACTGTGTCTTGGGACAGGGGCGCTGAAGCTTTCTTT. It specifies CASSTVSWDRGAEAFF.

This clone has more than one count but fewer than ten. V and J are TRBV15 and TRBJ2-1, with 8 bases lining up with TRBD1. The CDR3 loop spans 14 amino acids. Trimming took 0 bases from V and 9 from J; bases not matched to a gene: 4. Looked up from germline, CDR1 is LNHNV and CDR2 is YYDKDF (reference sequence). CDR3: CATSRDPGGFEQFF. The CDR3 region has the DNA TGTGCCACCAGCAGAGATCCAGGGGGCTTTGAGCAGTTCTTC.

The CDR3 DNA sequence: TGTGCCAGCAGTTCAGGGGACAGGGCTAATCAGCCCCAGCATTTT. This sequence encodes CASSSGDRANQPQHF. The chain is built from TRBV28 and TRBJ1-5; 9 positions agree with TRBD1. The V gene's germline CDR1 is MDHEN and CDR2 SYDVKM. Trimming cost V 4 bases and J 4 bases; bases outside gene matches: 5. This CDR3 contains 15 residues.

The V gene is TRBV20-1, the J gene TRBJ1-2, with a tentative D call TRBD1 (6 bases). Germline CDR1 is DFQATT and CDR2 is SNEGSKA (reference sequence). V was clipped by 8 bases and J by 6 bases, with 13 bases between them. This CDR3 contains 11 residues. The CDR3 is CSSGQRHGYTF. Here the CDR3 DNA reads TGCAGTTCTGGACAGCGGCATGGCTACACCTTC.

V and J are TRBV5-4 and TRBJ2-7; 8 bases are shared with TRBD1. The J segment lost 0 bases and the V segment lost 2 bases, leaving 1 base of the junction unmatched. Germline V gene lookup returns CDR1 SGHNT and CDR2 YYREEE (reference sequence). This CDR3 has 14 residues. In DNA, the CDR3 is TGTGCCAGCAGCTTCGGGACAGGCTCCTACGAGCAGTACTTC. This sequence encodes CASSFGTGSYEQYF.

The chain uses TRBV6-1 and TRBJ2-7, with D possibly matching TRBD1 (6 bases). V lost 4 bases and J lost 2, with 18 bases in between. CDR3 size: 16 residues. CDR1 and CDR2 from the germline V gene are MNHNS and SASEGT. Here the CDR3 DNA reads TGTGCCAGCAGTGCGTTTTTGGACAGCTTAGCCTACGAGCAGTACTTC. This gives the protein CASSAFLDSLAYEQYF.

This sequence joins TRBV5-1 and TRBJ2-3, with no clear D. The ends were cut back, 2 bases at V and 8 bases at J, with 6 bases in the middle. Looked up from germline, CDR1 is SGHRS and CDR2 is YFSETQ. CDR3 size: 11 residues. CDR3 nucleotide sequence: TGCGCCAGCAGCTTCGACCTTACGCAGTATTTT. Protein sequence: CASSFDLTQYF. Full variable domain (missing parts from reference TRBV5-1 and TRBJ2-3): KAGVTQTPRYLIKTRGQQVTLSCSPISGHRSVSWYQQTPGQGLQFLFEYFSETQRNKGNFPGRFSGRQFSNSRSEMNVSTLELGDSALYLCASSFDLTQYFGPGTRLTVL.

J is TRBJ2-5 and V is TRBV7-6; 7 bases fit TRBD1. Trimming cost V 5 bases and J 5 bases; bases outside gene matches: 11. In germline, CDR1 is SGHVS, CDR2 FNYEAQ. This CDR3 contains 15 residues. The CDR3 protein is CASSLSRGRGETQYF. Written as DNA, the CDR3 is TGTGCCAGCAGCCTCTCCCGTGGCAGGGGGGAGACCCAGTACTTC.

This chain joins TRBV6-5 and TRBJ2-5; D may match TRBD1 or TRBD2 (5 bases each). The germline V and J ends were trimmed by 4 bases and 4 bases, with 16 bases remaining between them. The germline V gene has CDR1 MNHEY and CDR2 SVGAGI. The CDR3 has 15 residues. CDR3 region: CASSLGLGTRETQYF. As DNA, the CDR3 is TGTGCCAGCAGTTTAGGCTTGGGGACGAGAGAGACCCAGTACTTC.

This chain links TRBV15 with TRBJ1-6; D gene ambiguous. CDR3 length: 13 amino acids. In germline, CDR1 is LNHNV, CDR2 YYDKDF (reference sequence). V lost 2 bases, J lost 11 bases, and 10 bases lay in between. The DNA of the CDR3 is TGTGCCACCAGCAGACAGGTTCGGCCACCCCTCCACTTT. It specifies CATSRQVRPPLHF.

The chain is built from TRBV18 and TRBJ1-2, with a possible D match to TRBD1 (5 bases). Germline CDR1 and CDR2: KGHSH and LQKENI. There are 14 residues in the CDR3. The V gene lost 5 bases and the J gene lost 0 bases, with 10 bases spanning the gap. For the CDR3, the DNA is TGTGCCAGCTCAAGAGCAGGGACTAACTATGGCTACACCTTC. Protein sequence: CASSRAGTNYGYTF.

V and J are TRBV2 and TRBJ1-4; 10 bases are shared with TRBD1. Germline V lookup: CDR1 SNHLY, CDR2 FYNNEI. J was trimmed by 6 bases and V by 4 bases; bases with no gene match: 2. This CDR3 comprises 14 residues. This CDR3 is CASSGGTGDEKLFF. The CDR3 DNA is TGTGCCAGCAGTGGCGGGACAGGGGATGAAAAACTGTTTTTT.

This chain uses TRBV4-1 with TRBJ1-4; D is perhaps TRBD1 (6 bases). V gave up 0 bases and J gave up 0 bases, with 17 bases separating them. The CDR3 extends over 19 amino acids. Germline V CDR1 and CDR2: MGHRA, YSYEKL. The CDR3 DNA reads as TGCGCCAGCAGCCAAGATGGAACAGGGAGCGCATCAACTAATGAAAAACTGTTTTTT. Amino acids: CASSQDGTGSASTNEKLFF.

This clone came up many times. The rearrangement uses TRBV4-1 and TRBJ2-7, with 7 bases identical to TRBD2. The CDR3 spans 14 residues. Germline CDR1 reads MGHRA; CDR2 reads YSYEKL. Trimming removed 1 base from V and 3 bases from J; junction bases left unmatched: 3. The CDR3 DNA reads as TGCGCCAGCAGCCAAGCGGGGGGAGACTACGAGCAGTACTTC. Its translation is CASSQAGGDYEQYF.

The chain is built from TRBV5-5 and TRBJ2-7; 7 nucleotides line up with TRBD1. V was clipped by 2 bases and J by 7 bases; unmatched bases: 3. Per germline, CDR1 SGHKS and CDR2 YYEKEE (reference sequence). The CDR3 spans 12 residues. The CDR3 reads CASSFTGEEQYF. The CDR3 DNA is TGTGCCAGCAGCTTTACAGGGGAAGAGCAGTACTTC.

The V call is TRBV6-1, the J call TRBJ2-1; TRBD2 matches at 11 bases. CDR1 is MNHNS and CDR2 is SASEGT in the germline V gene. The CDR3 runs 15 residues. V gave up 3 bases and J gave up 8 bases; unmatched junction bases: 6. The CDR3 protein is CASSDSLAGGYEQFF. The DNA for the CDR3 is TGTGCCAGCAGTGATTCGCTAGCGGGGGGATATGAGCAGTTCTTC.

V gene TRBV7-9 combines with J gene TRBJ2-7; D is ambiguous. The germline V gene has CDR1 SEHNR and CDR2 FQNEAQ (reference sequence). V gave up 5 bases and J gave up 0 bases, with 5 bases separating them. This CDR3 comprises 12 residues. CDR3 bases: TGTGCCAGCAGCCAAACCTCCTACGAGCAGTACTTC. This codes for CASSQTSYEQYF.

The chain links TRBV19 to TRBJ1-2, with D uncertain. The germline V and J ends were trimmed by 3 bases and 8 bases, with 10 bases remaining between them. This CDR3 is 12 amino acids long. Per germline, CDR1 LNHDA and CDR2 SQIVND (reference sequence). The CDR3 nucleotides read TGTGCCAGTAGTATCTCTAGCAGCGGCTACACCTTC. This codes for CASSISSSGYTF.

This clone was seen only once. The DNA of the CDR3 is TGTGCCAGCAGCCCCGAGGGCCGCCTCTACGAGCAGTACTTC. Its translation: CASSPEGRLYEQYF. This chain connects TRBV5-4 to TRBJ2-7; a weak D match, TRBD2 (5 bases). CDR3 length: 14 residues. Germline V gives CDR1 SGHNT, CDR2 YYREEE (reference sequence). V was trimmed by 4 bases and J by 3 bases, leaving 14 bases between them.

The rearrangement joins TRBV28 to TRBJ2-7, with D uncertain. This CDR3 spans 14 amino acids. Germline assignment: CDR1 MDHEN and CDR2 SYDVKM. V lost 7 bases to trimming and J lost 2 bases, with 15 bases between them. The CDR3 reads CASTTVRWTYEQYF. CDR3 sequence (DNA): TGTGCCAGCACTACCGTACGTTGGACCTACGAGCAGTACTTC.

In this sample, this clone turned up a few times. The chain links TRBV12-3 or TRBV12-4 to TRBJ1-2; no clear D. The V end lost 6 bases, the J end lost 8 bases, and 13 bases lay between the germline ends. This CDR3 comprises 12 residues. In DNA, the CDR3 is TGTGCCAGCAGGGTCAGGCTAGGCGGCTACACCTTC. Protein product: CASRVRLGGYTF.

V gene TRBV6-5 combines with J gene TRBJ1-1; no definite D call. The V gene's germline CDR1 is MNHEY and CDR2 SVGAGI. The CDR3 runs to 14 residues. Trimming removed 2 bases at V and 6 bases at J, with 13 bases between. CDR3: CASSYPGERAEAFF. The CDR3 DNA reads TGTGCCAGCAGTTACCCCGGGGAGCGGGCTGAAGCTTTCTTT.

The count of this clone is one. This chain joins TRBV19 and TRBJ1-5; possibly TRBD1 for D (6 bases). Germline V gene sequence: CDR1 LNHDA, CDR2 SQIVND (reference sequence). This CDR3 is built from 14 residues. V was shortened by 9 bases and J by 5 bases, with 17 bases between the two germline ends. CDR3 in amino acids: CASSPTGRYQPQHF. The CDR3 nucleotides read TGTGCCAGCAGCCCTACAGGGCGATATCAGCCCCAGCATTTT.

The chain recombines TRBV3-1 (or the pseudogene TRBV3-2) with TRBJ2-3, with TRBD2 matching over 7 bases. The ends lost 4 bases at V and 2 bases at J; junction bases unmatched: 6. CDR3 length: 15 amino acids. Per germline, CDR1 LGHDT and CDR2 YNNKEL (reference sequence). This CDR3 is CASSPRGDSTDTQYF. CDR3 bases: TGTGCCAGCAGCCCCCGGGGGGATTCCACAGATACGCAGTATTTT.

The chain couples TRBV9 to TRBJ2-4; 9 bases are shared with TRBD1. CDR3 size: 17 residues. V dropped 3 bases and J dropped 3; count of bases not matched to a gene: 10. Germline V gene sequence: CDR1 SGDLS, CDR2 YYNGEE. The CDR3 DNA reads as TGTGCCAGCAGCGCCACAGGGGGCAACGGAGACAAAAACATTCAGTACTTC. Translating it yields CASSATGGNGDKNIQYF.